The clone carrying this T cell receptor (beta chain) has a count of ten or more. Its antigen remains unidentified. Ophthalmopathy absent within 18 months of follow-up marked hyperthyroidism as stable. RNA transcripts were the template, and TCR beta CDR3 regions were amplified from them. The workflow started with a first-round RT-PCR run with HTBI primers and then moved on to a second-round multiplex PCR. TCRdb redid the calling of the multiplex PCR reads with MiXCR, one entry per CDR3 protein. The table includes some 370,000 distinct CDR3 sequences, about 18% detected once. The sample originates from a study of Graves' ophthalmopathy and Graves' hyperthyroidism. At the level of the study: Before any treatment, peripheral blood was taken at the initial diagnosis.

The CDR3 contains 15 residues. From germline, CDR1 is MDHEN and CDR2 SYDVKM. Trimming left V 3 bases short and J 3 bases short, with 12 bases between. Study findings and constraints: Forecasting of ophthalmopathy progression by the model achieved nearly 71% sensitivity and roughly 72% specificity. Blood was where most expanded thyroid clonotypes above 0.001 frequency also turned up.

Source material: peripheral blood. The chain links TRBV28 to TRBJ1-5; D is unclear. The TCR comes from an adult woman with stable Graves' hyperthyroidism. The CDR3 DNA reads TGTGCCAGCAGTTTCCGGGCCAGCTTCAATCAGCCCCAGCATTTT. This translates into CASSFRASFNQPQHF. The full variable domain, completed using reference TRBV28 and TRBJ1-5, is DVKVTQSSRYLVKRTGEKVFLECVQDMDHENMFWYRQDPGLGLRLIYFSYDVKMKEKGDIPEGYSVSREKKERFSLILESASTNQTSMYLCASSFRASFNQPQHFGDGTRLSIL.